This T cell receptor (beta chain) was identified during a study of neoadjuvant anti-PD-1 for oral cavity cancer. Across the study: Patients without progression got a fourth dose around day 43.

Clones were read by immunoSEQ multiplex PCR, and TCRdb kept only the in-frame ones, dropping some. The repertoire consists of 10,000 or so clones, with approximately 62% occurring once and the leading ten covering roughly 8.3%. The sequence derives from a person between 40 and 80 years old with oral cavity squamous cell carcinoma. The material sequenced was tumor tissue, taken before nivolumab (anti-PD-1) treatment.

The CDR3 DNA reads as TGCGCCAGCAGCTTGTACTCCCCAGGGTCAGATACGCAGTATTTT. Its translation: CASSLYSPGSDTQYF. The rearrangement links TRBV5-1 to TRBJ2-3; TRBD1 might be the D (5 bases). This CDR3 is built from 15 residues. Looked up from germline, CDR1 is SGHRS and CDR2 is YFSETQ. The V and J ends lost 1 base and 4 bases respectively, with 13 bases between them.